The sequence of this TCR beta chain was determined in a study of technical replicates of blood from several donors. The table came from immunoSEQ multiplex PCR; TCRdb's copy has only in-frame clones and leaves some out. The data show over 85,000 clones, approximately 96% seen once. Trimming took 10 bases from V and 7 from J; bases not matched to a gene: 16. The CDR3 totals 16 residues. CDR1 and CDR2 (germline): MNHEY, SMNVEV (reference sequence). Sequencing input: T cells isolated from PBMCs. The V and J genes are TRBV27 and TRBJ2-7, with 13 bases fitting TRBD2. This receptor was taken from a human donor in good health. The CDR3 nucleotides are TGTGCCACCCGAATGGGGGGGACTAGCGGGACTGGGGAGCAGTACTTC. Its protein is CATRMGGTSGTGEQYF.